These 18 T cell receptor beta chains originate from one sample sequenced in a study of T cell repertoires in cytomegalovirus infection. Using its own MiXCR run on the reads, TCRdb lists one record per CDR3 protein. The sample carries more than 500,000 distinct CDR3 sequences, about 15% recorded once. The sample was CD8+ T cells from PBMCs. Source of these receptors: a human donor in good health (CMV status not recorded). Some clones in this sample may be carry-over from other donors' samples.

This chain links TRBV9 with TRBJ1-1, with a weak D call TRBD1 (5 bases). Germline V lookup: CDR1 SGDLS, CDR2 YYNGEE. V was clipped by 2 bases and J by 1 base, with 9 bases between them. This CDR3 region has 14 residues. CDR3 sequence (DNA): TGTGCCAGCAGCGTCGGGACGGAGAACACTGAAGCTTTCTTT. Protein: CASSVGTENTEAFF.

The chain combines TRBV3-1 with TRBJ2-3; D is perhaps TRBD1 or TRBD2 (5 bases each). CDR1 and CDR2 (germline): LGHDT, YNNKEL (reference sequence). The CDR3 covers 12 residues. The ends were cut back, 4 bases at V and 10 bases at J, with 12 bases in the middle. The CDR3: CASSPSGHPQYF. The CDR3, as DNA: TGTGCCAGCAGCCCCTCGGGGCATCCGCAGTATTTT.

The CDR3 reads CSPLGVVNTEAFF. As DNA, the CDR3 is TGCAGTCCCCTAGGTGTGGTGAACACTGAAGCTTTCTTT. The gene calls are TRBV20-1 and TRBJ1-1, with D hard to call. The CDR3 is 13 amino acids. Germline V gene lookup returns CDR1 DFQATT and CDR2 SNEGSKA (reference sequence). V gave up 8 bases and J gave up 0 bases, with 13 bases separating them.

This clonotype was counted only a few times. The chain employs TRBV15 and TRBJ2-5; D might be TRBD1 (6 bases). CDR1 and CDR2 (germline): LNHNV, YYDKDF (reference sequence). The germline V and J ends were trimmed by 3 bases and 5 bases, with 10 bases remaining between them. The CDR3 contains 13 residues. CDR3 loop: CATSSRQAETQYF. In nucleotides, the CDR3 is TGTGCCACCAGCAGTCGACAGGCCGAGACCCAGTACTTC.

With respect to this clonotype: A much more abundant neighbour one base away suggests this may be a read error. V is TRBV7-9 and J is TRBJ2-7, with D maybe TRBD2 (5 bases). CDR1 SEHNR and CDR2 FQNEAQ come from the germline V gene (reference sequence). CDR3 length: 13 residues. CDR3 DNA sequence: TGTGCCACCAGCTTATCTAGCCCCGCCGAGCAGTACTTC. This codes for CATSLSSPAEQYF. Filled out from reference TRBV7-9 and TRBJ2-7, the complete variable domain reads DTGVSQNPRHKITKRGQNVTFRCDPISEHNRLYWYRQTLGQGPEFLTYFQNEAQLEKSRLLSDRFSAERPKGSFSTLEIQRTEQGDSAMYLCATSLSSPAEQYFGPGTRLTVT.

Concerning this clonotype itself: A much larger clone lies one base from this, so it may be a read error. The V call is TRBV19, the J call TRBJ1-1; tentatively, D is TRBD1 (5 bases). CDR1 LNHDA and CDR2 SQIVND come from the germline V gene (reference sequence). V gave up 6 bases and J gave up 7 bases, with 18 bases separating them. The CDR3 length is 14 residues. The CDR3: CASRSPGGRIEAFF. The CDR3 DNA follows: TGTGCCAGTAGATCCCCCGGGGGGAGGATTGAAGCTTTCTTT. The full variable domain, its missing parts supplied by reference TRBV19 and TRBJ1-1, is DGGITQSPKYLFRKEGQNVTLSCEQNLNHDAMYWYRQDPGQGLRLIYYSQIVNDFQKGDIAEGYSVSREKKESFPLTVTSAQKNPTAFYLCASRSPGGRIEAFFGQGTRLTVV.

The V gene is TRBV15, the J gene TRBJ2-3, with a tentative D call TRBD2 (5 bases). From germline, CDR1 is LNHNV and CDR2 YYDKDF (reference sequence). The V gene lost 0 bases and the J gene lost 3 bases, with 16 bases spanning the gap. This CDR3 is 17 amino acids long. CDR3 in DNA: TGTGCCACCAGCAGAGATCAACCCGGACTGGCAACAGATACGCAGTATTTT. It encodes CATSRDQPGLATDTQYF.

The rearrangement links TRBV13 to TRBJ2-7, with 9 positions matching TRBD1. Germline loops: CDR1 PRHDT, CDR2 FYEKMQ (reference sequence). V lost 4 bases and J lost 7; bases outside the gene matches: 14. CDR3 length: 16 residues. CDR3 coding DNA: TGTGCCAGCAGCTCCGCGACAGGGGGTGAGATAACAGAGCAGTACTTC. Protein: CASSSATGGEITEQYF. The complete variable domain, with remaining parts taken from reference TRBV13 and TRBJ2-7, reads AAGVIQSPRHLIKEKRETATLKCYPIPRHDTVYWYQQGPGQDPQFLISFYEKMQSDKGSIPDRFSAQQFSDYHSELNMSSLELGDSALYFCASSSATGGEITEQYFGPGTRLTVT.

This clonotype was recorded many times. The chain uses TRBV5-4 and TRBJ2-3, with 8 bases identical to TRBD1. CDR1 and CDR2 from the germline V gene are SGHNT and YYREEE (reference sequence). CDR3 length: 15 residues. The trim removed 4 bases at V and 2 bases at J, leaving 6 bases unmatched. The CDR3 region is CASSPDRGTTDTQYF. DNA for the CDR3: TGTGCCAGCAGCCCCGACAGGGGAACCACAGATACGCAGTATTTT. Full variable domain (missing parts from reference TRBV5-4 and TRBJ2-3): ETGVTQSPTHLIKTRGQQVTLRCSSQSGHNTVSWYQQALGQGPQFIFQYYREEENGRGNFPPRFSGLQFPNYSSELNVNALELDDSALYLCASSPDRGTTDTQYFGPGTRLTVL.

Remarks on this clonotype: Compared with germline, one end of the junction differs, possibly owing to a read error. This chain connects TRBV20-1 to TRBJ1-2; unclear D gene. CDR3 length: 13 amino acids. Germline CDR1 DFQATT, CDR2 SNEGSKA (reference sequence). CDR3 coding DNA: TGCTGTGCTTATCACTCGATGGACTATGGCTACACCTTC. This sequence encodes CCAYHSMDYGYTF.

This rearrangement joins TRBV6-6 to TRBJ1-5, with D unresolved. Trimming took 2 bases from V and 0 from J, leaving 20 bases between them. The V gene's germline CDR1 is MNHNY and CDR2 SVGAGI (reference sequence). The CDR3 contains 19 residues. The CDR3 spells CASSYPKWTTTYSNQPQHF. CDR3 DNA sequence: TGTGCCAGCAGTTACCCGAAATGGACTACCACGTATAGCAATCAGCCCCAGCATTTT.

This clonotype showed up many times. The CDR3 coding sequence is TGTGCCAGCAGTCAAGGGACAGTCGTTTATGTCCACCAAGAGACCCAGTACTTC. Protein: CASSQGTVVYVHQETQYF. This rearrangement joins TRBV25-1 to TRBJ2-5; 7 nucleotides match TRBD1. The CDR3 loop spans 18 amino acids. Looked up from germline, CDR1 is MGHDK and CDR2 is SYGVNS. Trimming cost V 5 bases and J 0 bases; bases outside gene matches: 15.

The chain couples TRBV27 to TRBJ2-7; D not resolved. The germline gives CDR1 MNHEY, CDR2 SMNVEV (reference sequence). The CDR3 is made up of 13 amino acids. Between the trimmed V and J ends, which lost 3 bases and 0 bases, there was a span of 6 bases. The CDR3 protein is CASSFRSSYEQYF. In DNA, the CDR3 is TGTGCCAGCAGTTTCCGGAGCTCCTACGAGCAGTACTTC.

For the CDR3, the DNA is TGCGCCAGCAGCCATGACCAATCCGACAGGGTAGATGGCTACACCTTC. Protein: CASSHDQSDRVDGYTF. The chain recombines TRBV4-3 with TRBJ1-2, with TRBD1 matching over 7 bases. The J segment lost 6 bases and the V segment lost 3 bases, leaving 13 bases of the junction unmatched. Germline V gene sequence: CDR1 LGHNA, CDR2 YSLEER. The CDR3 length is 16 residues.

This chain joins TRBV6-5 and TRBJ1-1; D gene ambiguous. V was pared by 2 bases and J by 8 bases, with 12 bases between. Germline CDR1 is MNHEY and CDR2 is SVGAGI. The CDR3 is 13 amino acids. The DNA of the CDR3 is TGTGCCAGCAGTTACGAAGGGTCGGGGGAAGCTTTCTTT. Amino acids: CASSYEGSGEAFF.

This clonotype was found a few times. V gene TRBV20-1 combines with J gene TRBJ2-5; maybe TRBD1 (6 bases). The CDR3 contains 15 residues. Germline CDR1 DFQATT, CDR2 SNEGSKA (reference sequence). Trimming stripped 0 bases from V and 5 bases from J, with 16 bases between. The CDR3 DNA sequence: TGCAGTGCTAGAGAAATGCTGGGGGCCCGGGAGACCCAGTACTTC. Its protein is CSAREMLGARETQYF.

There are many counts of this clonotype. The chain links TRBV12-3 or TRBV12-4 to TRBJ1-1, with D unclear. The ends were cut back, 5 bases at V and 1 base at J, with 8 bases in the middle. The CDR3 totals 13 residues. As DNA, the CDR3 is TGTGCCAGCAGTCCCCTCAGGAACACTGAAGCTTTCTTT. Amino acids: CASSPLRNTEAFF.

As regards this clonotype: This may be a read error, as it is one base from a much larger clone. The CDR3 coding sequence is TGTGCCAGCAGCTTAATTGGGGGACGGATTAACTATGGCTACAACTTC. Translated: CASSLIGGRINYGYNF. The chain employs TRBV7-4 and TRBJ1-2, with D possibly being TRBD1 (5 bases). From germline, CDR1 is SGHVT and CDR2 SQSDAQ. CDR3 length: 16 amino acids.